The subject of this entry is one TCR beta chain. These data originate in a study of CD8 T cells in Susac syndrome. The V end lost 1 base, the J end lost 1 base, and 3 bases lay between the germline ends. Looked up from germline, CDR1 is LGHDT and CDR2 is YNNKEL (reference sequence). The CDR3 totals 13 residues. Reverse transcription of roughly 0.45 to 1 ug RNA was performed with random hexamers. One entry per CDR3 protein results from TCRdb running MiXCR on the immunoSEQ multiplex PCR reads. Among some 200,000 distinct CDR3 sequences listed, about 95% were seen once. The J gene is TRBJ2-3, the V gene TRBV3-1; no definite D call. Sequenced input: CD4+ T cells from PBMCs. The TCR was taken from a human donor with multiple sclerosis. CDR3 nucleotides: TGTGCCAGCAGCCAAGCCGGCACAGATACGCAGTATTTT. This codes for CASSQAGTDTQYF.